This passage covers 17 T cell receptor beta chains from one sample sequenced in a study of cytomegalovirus exposure and HLA in healthy donors. 13 Jbeta primers and 60 Vbeta primers were used for the PCR. Assay used: immunoSEQ multiplex PCR; TCRdb lists only in-frame clones, some missing. This table holds around 300,000 clones, roughly four fifths found once. Sequencing used PBMCs. The receptors come from a woman in her 40s in good health and CMV-seropositive.

J is TRBJ2-1 and V is TRBV5-5; D may be TRBD2 (5 bases). The V and J ends lost 4 bases and 1 base respectively, with 15 bases between them. Germline CDR1 and CDR2: SGHKS and YYEKEE (reference sequence). The CDR3 contains 16 residues. This CDR3 is CASSPDGSLSYNEQFF. For the CDR3, the DNA is TGTGCCAGCAGCCCGGATGGGAGTTTATCCTACAATGAGCAGTTCTTC. Supplemented by reference TRBV5-5 and TRBJ2-1, the full variable domain reads DAGVTQSPTHLIKTRGQQVTLRCSPISGHKSVSWYQQVLGQGPQFIFQYYEKEERGRGNFPDRFSARQFPNYSSELNVNALLLGDSALYLCASSPDGSLSYNEQFFGPGTRLTVL.

This clone showed up just a few times. This rearrangement joins TRBV7-2 to TRBJ2-7, with TRBD2 matching over 7 bases. The J segment lost 0 bases and the V segment lost 6 bases, leaving 11 bases of the junction unmatched. Per germline, CDR1 SGHTA and CDR2 FQGNSA. CDR3 length equals 16 residues. The CDR3 DNA reads as TGTGCCAGCAGGTCCTGGCCGGGACTAAACTCCTACGAGCAGTACTTC. It yields the protein CASRSWPGLNSYEQYF.

V is TRBV5-4 and J is TRBJ2-3; TRBD1 aligns across 9 bases. Germline assignment: CDR1 SGHNT and CDR2 YYREEE (reference sequence). The CDR3 sequence is 15 residues long. Trimming cost V 2 bases and J 3 bases; bases outside gene matches: 4. The CDR3 region has the DNA TGTGCCAGCAGCTTACAGGGGGCCGGGACAGATACGCAGTATTTT. This encodes CASSLQGAGTDTQYF.

The rearrangement uses TRBV11-3 and TRBJ2-1; 9 nucleotides agree with TRBD2. With 0 bases clipped from V and 7 bases from J, the junction kept 7 bases outside the gene matches. Germline V gene data show CDR1 as SGHNT and CDR2 as YENEEA. The CDR3 has 16 residues. DNA for the CDR3: TGTGCCAGCAGCTTAGATGCTAGCGGGGCCTTTAATGAGCAGTTCTTC. Encoded protein: CASSLDASGAFNEQFF.

In its sample, this clone was seen a few times. V gene TRBV4-3 combines with J gene TRBJ1-4; tentative D call: TRBD1 (5 bases). Germline assignment: CDR1 LGHNA and CDR2 YSLEER. There are 16 residues in the CDR3. Trimming stripped 0 bases from V and 8 bases from J, with 16 bases between. The CDR3 sequence is CASSQEPQGGEEKLFF. The CDR3 nucleotides read TGCGCCAGCAGCCAAGAGCCCCAGGGAGGCGAGGAAAAACTGTTTTTT.

The chain has TRBV4-2 and TRBJ2-7; TRBD2 agrees at 11 bases. The J segment lost 0 bases and the V segment lost 5 bases, leaving 3 bases of the junction unmatched. CDR1 is LGHNA and CDR2 is YNFKEQ in the germline V gene. The CDR3 totals 15 residues. The CDR3 region has the DNA TGTGCCAGCAGCTATACTAGCGGGAGCTCCTACGAGCAGTACTTC. Translation gives CASSYTSGSSYEQYF.

This clone was detected once. The rearrangement uses TRBV6-6 and TRBJ1-2, with 9 bases lining up with TRBD1. The V gene end was trimmed by 4 bases and the J gene end by 5 bases; junction bases not matched to a gene: 11. Germline V gene lookup returns CDR1 MNHNY and CDR2 SVGAGI (reference sequence). The CDR3 has 16 amino acids. CDR3 amino acids: CASSSISGTGIYGYTF. The DNA for the CDR3 is TGTGCCAGCAGTTCAATATCCGGGACAGGGATTTATGGCTACACCTTC.

The J gene is TRBJ1-2, the V gene TRBV19; 12 nucleotides align to TRBD1. The ends lost 8 bases at V and 6 bases at J; junction bases unmatched: 16. The CDR3 is 17 residues long. Germline V gene lookup returns CDR1 LNHDA and CDR2 SQIVND (reference sequence). The CDR3 DNA reads as TGTGCCAGTGACGCGTCCCTCGGGACAGGGGGCCTAAATGGCTACACCTTC. Its translation: CASDASLGTGGLNGYTF. Full variable domain (outside the CDR3, taken from reference TRBV19 and TRBJ1-2): DGGITQSPKYLFRKEGQNVTLSCEQNLNHDAMYWYRQDPGQGLRLIYYSQIVNDFQKGDIAEGYSVSREKKESFPLTVTSAQKNPTAFYLCASDASLGTGGLNGYTFGSGTRLTVV.

The chain combines TRBV9 with TRBJ2-5; TRBD2 matches 7 bases. Germline CDR1 and CDR2: SGDLS and YYNGEE. This CDR3 is built from 16 residues. The trim removed 0 bases at V and 2 bases at J, leaving 7 bases unmatched. CDR3 bases: TGTGCCAGCAGCGTAGACGAGGGAGGGAAGCAAGAGACCCAGTACTTC. It yields the protein CASSVDEGGKQETQYF.

The gene calls are TRBV4-3 and TRBJ2-1; the D gene is possibly TRBD1 (5 bases). This CDR3 has 14 residues. With 1 base removed from V and 3 bases from J, the gap between germline ends came to 7 bases. The germline gives CDR1 LGHNA, CDR2 YSLEER. CDR3 loop: CASSQGGSYNEQFF. The DNA for the CDR3 is TGCGCCAGCAGCCAAGGGGGCAGCTACAATGAGCAGTTCTTC.

This clone has more than one count but fewer than ten. The chain joins TRBV6-1 to TRBJ2-2; D ambiguous. The V gene lost 3 bases and the J gene lost 3 bases, with 5 bases spanning the gap. From germline, CDR1 is MNHNS and CDR2 SASEGT. The CDR3 runs to 13 residues. CDR3 sequence: CASSDSDTGELFF. The CDR3 DNA is TGTGCCAGCAGTGACAGCGACACCGGGGAGCTGTTTTTT.

This clone was seen a handful of times. This chain uses TRBV5-4 with TRBJ2-2; 13 bases are shared with TRBD2. V was pared by 3 bases and J by 6 bases, with 5 bases of the junction left unmatched. Per the germline V gene, CDR1 is SGHNT and CDR2 is YYREEE (reference sequence). The CDR3 has 16 amino acids. CDR3 protein: CASSWVTSGGPGELFF. The CDR3 region has the DNA TGTGCCAGCAGCTGGGTGACTAGCGGGGGGCCCGGGGAGCTGTTTTTT. The full variable domain, completed using reference TRBV5-4 and TRBJ2-2, is ETGVTQSPTHLIKTRGQQVTLRCSSQSGHNTVSWYQQALGQGPQFIFQYYREEENGRGNFPPRFSGLQFPNYSSELNVNALELDDSALYLCASSWVTSGGPGELFFGEGSRLTVL.

This rearrangement joins TRBV19 to TRBJ1-2, with D perhaps matching TRBD1 (5 bases). Germline CDR1 reads LNHDA; CDR2 reads SQIVND (reference sequence). The length of the CDR3 is 13 residues. V lost 10 bases and J 8 bases, leaving 20 bases between the germline ends. The CDR3 here is CATKREGNGGYTF. The DNA for the CDR3 is TGTGCCACCAAAAGGGAGGGGAATGGCGGCTACACCTTC.

This clone occurred a few times. The chain combines TRBV29-1 with TRBJ2-3; possible D gene TRBD1, 6 bases. The CDR3 runs 15 residues. V gave up 4 bases and J gave up 6 bases, with 20 bases separating them. Looked up from germline, CDR1 is SQVTM and CDR2 is ANQGSEA. In DNA, the CDR3 is TGCAGCGTTGTAGGCGACAGGTTCTCCTCGGATACGCAGTATTTT. This translates into CSVVGDRFSSDTQYF.

V gene TRBV7-2 combines with J gene TRBJ1-1, with D perhaps TRBD1 (6 bases). Between the trimmed V and J ends, which lost 5 bases and 1 base, there was a span of 11 bases. This CDR3 is built from 14 residues. CDR1 is SGHTA, CDR2 FQGNSA, per germline. The CDR3 DNA follows: TGTGCCAGCAGCAATACAGGGTGGAACACTGAAGCTTTCTTT. Protein: CASSNTGWNTEAFF.

The table lists this clone with a few counts. CDR3 sequence reads: CAWSVGNKLFF. The CDR3 bases are TGTGCCTGGAGTGTCGGGAATAAACTGTTTTTT. The chain links TRBV30 to TRBJ1-4; D is unclear. Trimming removed 0 bases from V and 11 bases from J, with 7 bases in between. The CDR3 is 11 amino acids. Germline V lookup: CDR1 GTSNPN, CDR2 SVGIG (reference sequence).

The chain links TRBV19 to TRBJ1-1, with 8 bases matching TRBD1. Germline CDR1 LNHDA, CDR2 SQIVND (reference sequence). The CDR3 sequence is 14 residues long. V shed 7 bases, J shed 6 bases, and the junction held 10 bases outside the gene matches. The DNA for the CDR3 is TGTGCCAGTAAAACCTCAGGGGGCTGGGCTGAAGCTTTCTTT. Translating gives CASKTSGGWAEAFF. Variable domain in full (rest from reference TRBV19 and TRBJ1-1): DGGITQSPKYLFRKEGQNVTLSCEQNLNHDAMYWYRQDPGQGLRLIYYSQIVNDFQKGDIAEGYSVSREKKESFPLTVTSAQKNPTAFYLCASKTSGGWAEAFFGQGTRLTVV.